The 2 T cell receptor beta chains below come from one sample, sequenced in a study of shared clonotypes between healthy human individuals. Libraries were prepared by immunoSEQ multiplex PCR; TCRdb keeps only in-frame clonotypes and omits some of them. The sample shows hundreds of thousands of clones, about 74% of them seen only once. Sequencing was performed on memory CD4+ T cells sorted from blood. Subset in this sample: CD45RA-negative fraction. These receptors all stem from a woman in her thirties in good health.

The chain couples TRBV6-1 to TRBJ2-7, with 9 bases aligning to TRBD1. The germline V gene has CDR1 MNHNS and CDR2 SASEGT. V was clipped by 0 bases and J by 2 bases; unmatched bases: 2. CDR3 size: 15 residues. The CDR3 coding sequence is TGTGCCAGCAGTGAAGCGTGGACAGGGGCCTACGAGCAGTACTTC. This translates into CASSEAWTGAYEQYF.

This chain connects TRBV6-5 to TRBJ1-4, with D uncertain. CDR3 length: 15 residues. The V gene lost 2 bases and the J gene lost 0 bases, with 7 bases spanning the gap. The germline CDR1 and CDR2 sequences are MNHEY and SVGAGI. CDR3 region: CASSYRFATNEKLFF. The DNA of the CDR3 is TGTGCCAGCAGTTACCGGTTTGCAACTAATGAAAAACTGTTTTTT.